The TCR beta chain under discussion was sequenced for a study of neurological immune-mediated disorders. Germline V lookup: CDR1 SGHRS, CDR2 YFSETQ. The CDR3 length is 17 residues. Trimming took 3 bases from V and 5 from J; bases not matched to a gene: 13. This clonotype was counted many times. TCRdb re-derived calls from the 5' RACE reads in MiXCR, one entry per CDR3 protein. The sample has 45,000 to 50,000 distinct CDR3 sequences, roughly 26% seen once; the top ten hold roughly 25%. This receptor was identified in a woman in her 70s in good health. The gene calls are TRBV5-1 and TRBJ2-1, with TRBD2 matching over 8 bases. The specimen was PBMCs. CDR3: CASSSRGSGSTHNEQFF. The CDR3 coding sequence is TGCGCCAGCAGCTCCCGGGGAAGCGGGAGTACCCACAATGAGCAGTTCTTC.